This TCR beta chain was captured by sequencing in a study of beta chain features in type 1 diabetes (dated by TCRdb to the late 2010s). As for the study more broadly: No differences in mean age, gender distribution, total cell number or subset yield were found between patients and healthy donors. Regulatory and stem cell-like memory subsets were obtained from only 8 patients and roughly eight healthy donors, while naive and central memory subsets were obtained from all 30 or so donors. The study compared the TCRB repertoires of sorted circulating CD4+ T cell subsets in recently diagnosed type 1 diabetes patients with those in matched healthy donors. A total of roughly 100,000,000 sorted cells were examined across all samples, and the number of cells per subset was strongly correlated with RNA yield.

The entire amount of isolated RNA was reverse transcribed using the High Capacity cDNA Reverse Transcription Kit, so the sequenced TCRB transcripts were expressed ones. Naive, central memory and regulatory T cell samples underwent deep immunoSEQ sequencing, averaging roughly 3.5 million total reads per sample. Sorted cells were lysed in RLT buffer, and RNA was extracted using DNase-treated RNeasy Micro or Mini kits according to cell number. To prevent cross-contamination, every cell subset was processed on its own, while patient and healthy donor samples were processed together. Using the immunoSEQ multiplex PCR, TCRB sequences were amplified from cDNA into 87-bp fragments spanning the CDR3 region. Sequencing of the amplicons was performed on the Illumina HiSeq platform. From the authors' description of their analysis: Synthetic template baselines were used to correct PCR bias computationally, reads within Hamming distance 2 were collapsed, and singletons that could not be merged were discarded. By aligning reads against IMGT, V, D and J genes, CDR3 length, and insertions or deletions at six rearrangement sites were assigned. Within each subset, clonotype counts were normalized to sorted cell number, after which true diversity and Gini coefficients were computed with the tcR R package. The overlap coefficient, calculated on TCRB nucleotide sequences, was used to measure repertoire sharing. In its TCRdb copy, this immuneACCESS table keeps in-frame sequences only and misses some clones. Where compared with another copy, unresolved V genes explain less than half of these, and the others have no known cause. V, J and clone size are taken as reported in that table, and D and trimming were inferred from the DNA itself. For this sample the table gives 300,000 to 350,000 clones, of which approximately 9.9% were detected only once. Jointly, the top ten make up 0.9% to 1.1% of the sample.

CDR1 and CDR2 (MDHEN, SYDVKM) derive from the germline V gene. Including the terminal cysteine and phenylalanine, the CDR3 comprises 15 residues. Of the read, only the CDR3 DNA is kept; its 45 bases are in frame from base 1. Germline trimming amounts to 7 bases on V and 3 bases on J, with 8 as the count of junction bases outside the gene matches. From each donor, a single peripheral blood sample of roughly 0.11 L on average was drawn into heparinised tubes. A BD FACSAria II and a panel including CD45RO, CCR7, CD25, CD127, CD95 and CD27 were used to sort naive, central memory, regulatory and stem cell-like memory CD4+ T cells. Purity was above 98% for every sorted population. Right away, PBMCs were isolated by Lymphoprep density gradient centrifugation and were stained directly, with no culture step. To minimize batch effects, samples were stained and sorted in pairs, one healthy donor with one patient per experiment.

This clone was counted a few times. The target of this receptor is not known. Per-base quality was not reported, and no clone a single base away is much larger than it. What the work shows at the level of the full study, not this receptor alone: Because small numbers of individuals were included in the HLA sub-analyses, any influence of HLA type on TCRB rearrangement was left unresolved. Because cDNA was sequenced instead of genomic DNA, highly expressing activated cells could be over-represented, though the groups showed no difference in activation or CD3 levels. At VDJ recombination sites, patients with type 1 diabetes made fewer insertions and deleted more nucleotides, a pattern implying thymic rearrangement abnormalities. A moderate but significant shortening of TCRB CDR3 length was observed in type 1 diabetes patients in all four CD4+ subsets. Shorter templates might have been favored by PCR, but patient and control samples were amplified and corrected together, so both groups would have been affected equally by any skew. Naive, central memory and regulatory TCRB repertoires appeared to be more alike among patients than among healthy donors.

The chain uses TRBV28 and TRBJ2-1; 8 central bases correspond to TRBD2. Sequenced material: central memory CD4+ T cells from blood. The TCR originated in a man aged 30-40 years with type 1 diabetes. The DNA is TGTGCCAGCACCTGGGGGCGGGGGGACTACAATGAGCAGTTCTTC. Translated, this is CASTWGRGDYNEQFF.